What follows are 23 T cell receptor beta chains derived from one specimen sequenced in a study of T cell responses to AZD1222 COVID-19 vaccine. Method: immunoSEQ multiplex PCR; TCRdb's copy keeps in-frame clones and lacks some. The sample lists some 180,000 clones, around 88% occurring once. This specimen was peripheral blood, taken 28 days after the second AZD1222 dose. These receptors were collected from an adult who received the AZD1222 COVID-19 vaccine.

This clone was counted once. J is TRBJ2-7 and V is TRBV11-3, with TRBD2 matching over 7 bases. Per germline, CDR1 SGHNT and CDR2 YENEEA. The junction had 12 bases not matched to a gene; V was cut back by 8 bases and J by 5 bases. The CDR3 loop spans 14 amino acids. The CDR3 DNA is TGTGCCAGCGGCAAGACTAGCCCCATTGACGAGCAGTACTTC. Protein: CASGKTSPIDEQYF.

J is TRBJ2-4 and V is TRBV11-2; TRBD1 matches 9 bases. CDR3 size: 16 residues. Losses at the gene ends were 5 bases for V and 2 bases for J; bases not matched to a gene: 7. The V gene's germline CDR1 is SGHAT and CDR2 FQNNGV. The CDR3 loop reads CASSPGQGGTKNIQYF. DNA for the CDR3: TGTGCCAGCAGCCCGGGACAGGGTGGGACCAAAAACATTCAGTACTTC.

V is TRBV6-5 and J is TRBJ1-1, with D uncertain. This CDR3 has 13 amino acids. The V gene's germline CDR1 is MNHEY and CDR2 SVGAGI. Trimming cost V 7 bases and J 1 base, with 10 bases left between them. Here the CDR3 DNA reads TGTGCCAGCAAACGCCTGAAGAACACTGAAGCTTTCTTT. This gives the protein CASKRLKNTEAFF.

The rearrangement joins TRBV5-1 to TRBJ1-4; 8 bases fit TRBD1. This CDR3 spans 15 amino acids. The trim removed 2 bases at V and 5 bases at J, leaving 5 bases unmatched. Germline-derived CDR1 and CDR2 are SGHRS and YFSETQ. The CDR3: CASSFAGQENEKLFF. CDR3 sequence (DNA): TGCGCCAGCAGCTTCGCGGGACAGGAAAATGAAAAACTGTTTTTT.

V is TRBV12-3 or TRBV12-4 and J is TRBJ2-1; D call uncertain. The CDR3 is 12 amino acids. The germline V and J ends were trimmed by 4 bases and 10 bases, with 11 bases remaining between them. In DNA form, the CDR3 reads TGTGCCAGCAGTTGGGTCTTTCGCGAGCAGTTCTTC. The encoded protein is CASSWVFREQFF.

The chain carries TRBV5-8 and TRBJ2-5; weak D call: TRBD2 (6 bases). Germline V CDR1 and CDR2: SGHTS, YDEGEE. The CDR3 has 17 amino acids. V was pared by 4 bases and J by 2 bases, with 21 bases between. The CDR3 loop is CASSPGSGLPYQETQYF. Here the CDR3 DNA reads TGTGCCAGCAGCCCCGGGTCGGGACTCCCCTATCAAGAGACCCAGTACTTC.

V and J are TRBV7-9 and TRBJ1-1, with a tentative D call TRBD1 (5 bases). This CDR3 is built from 14 residues. Per the germline V gene, CDR1 is SEHNR and CDR2 is FQNEAQ (reference sequence). V dropped 5 bases and J dropped 6 bases, with 16 bases sitting between them. CDR3 in amino acids: CASSPLGQGAEAFF. The CDR3 bases are TGTGCCAGCAGCCCCCTTGGTCAGGGTGCTGAAGCTTTCTTT.

The J gene is TRBJ2-1, the V gene TRBV11-2; no clear D. Germline V CDR1 and CDR2: SGHAT, FQNNGV. Between the trimmed V and J ends, which lost 5 bases and 5 bases, there was a span of 16 bases. This CDR3 comprises 15 residues. The CDR3 DNA follows: TGTGCCAGCAGCCCCAGAACCACACCTAACAATGAGCAGTTCTTC. Translating it yields CASSPRTTPNNEQFF.

This clone was observed a few times. The J gene is TRBJ1-3, the V gene TRBV3-1 (or the pseudogene TRBV3-2); the D gene is possibly TRBD1 (5 bases). The CDR3 extends over 16 amino acids. Trimming removed 0 bases from V and 2 bases from J, with 11 bases in between. In germline, CDR1 is LGHDT, CDR2 YNNKEL (reference sequence). The CDR3 DNA is TGTGCCAGCAGCCAAGAAACAGGACTAACTGGAAACACCATATATTTT. Residues: CASSQETGLTGNTIYF.

The chain combines TRBV5-1 with TRBJ2-3; 9 nucleotides agree with TRBD2. CDR1 and CDR2 from the germline V gene are SGHRS and YFSETQ. J was trimmed by 1 base and V by 4 bases; bases with no gene match: 4. This CDR3 region has 15 residues. The CDR3 DNA reads TGCGCCAGCAGCACGTTAGCGGGGGGCACAGATACGCAGTATTTT. Its protein product is CASSTLAGGTDTQYF.

The chain links TRBV27 to TRBJ1-3; D gene ambiguous. CDR1 and CDR2 from the germline V gene are MNHEY and SMNVEV (reference sequence). Trimming removed 8 bases from V and 9 bases from J, with 8 bases in between. The CDR3 consists of 10 residues. The CDR3 here is CASVSGTIYF. The CDR3 bases are TGTGCCAGCGTATCTGGCACCATATATTTT.

The rearrangement uses TRBV5-5 and TRBJ1-5; 8 nucleotides agree with TRBD1. Losses at the gene ends were 1 base for V and 5 bases for J; bases not matched to a gene: 5. The CDR3 is made up of 15 amino acids. Germline V lookup: CDR1 SGHKS, CDR2 YYEKEE (reference sequence). CDR3 in DNA: TGTGCCAGCAGCTTGATAGGACAGGGCTATCAGCCCCAGCATTTT. This encodes CASSLIGQGYQPQHF.

There are a few counts of this clone. This chain joins TRBV11-2 and TRBJ2-1; 10 bases agree with TRBD1. CDR1 is SGHAT and CDR2 is FQNNGV in the germline V gene. Trimming at V came to 4 bases and at J to 6 bases, leaving 3 bases not matched to a gene. The CDR3 loop spans 14 amino acids. This CDR3 reads CASSSGTGVNEQFF. The CDR3 nucleotides are TGTGCCAGCAGCTCCGGGACAGGGGTCAATGAGCAGTTCTTC.

V is TRBV3-1 (or the pseudogene TRBV3-2) and J is TRBJ1-6, with 7 bases matching TRBD1. The junction had 8 bases not matched to a gene; V was cut back by 5 bases and J by 10 bases. CDR1 is LGHDT and CDR2 is YNNKEL in the germline V gene (reference sequence). The CDR3 is made up of 14 amino acids. CDR3 sequence reads: CASSWTGGGSPLHF. As DNA, the CDR3 is TGTGCCAGCAGCTGGACAGGAGGGGGGTCACCCCTCCACTTT.

The genes are TRBV7-9 and TRBJ2-3; the match to TRBD1 covers 9 bases. The germline gives CDR1 SEHNR, CDR2 FQNEAQ (reference sequence). The trim removed 5 bases at V and 0 bases at J, leaving 6 bases unmatched. This CDR3 has 16 residues. CDR3 sequence reads: CASSARTGVSTDTQYF. The CDR3 bases are TGTGCCAGCAGCGCCCGGACAGGGGTCAGCACAGATACGCAGTATTTT.

This chain uses TRBV5-4 with TRBJ2-7; D is unresolved. Germline V CDR1 and CDR2: SGHNT, YYREEE (reference sequence). V was clipped by 0 bases and J by 0 bases, with 13 bases between them. CDR3 length: 16 residues. The CDR3: CASSLGAGQSSYEQYF. The CDR3 nucleotides are TGTGCCAGCAGCTTGGGGGCAGGTCAGAGCTCCTACGAGCAGTACTTC.

This clone has only one observation. This chain connects TRBV6-5 to TRBJ1-2, with a tentative D call TRBD1 (6 bases). The CDR3 sequence is 13 residues long. Germline-derived CDR1 and CDR2 are MNHEY and SVGAGI. Trimming stripped 11 bases from V and 8 bases from J, with 21 bases between. The chain's CDR3 is CARSDGGLGGYTF. CDR3 nucleotides: TGTGCCCGGTCAGACGGGGGCTTGGGGGGCTACACCTTC.

CDR3 protein: CASSPGLAGGPLSTDTQYF. DNA for the CDR3: TGTGCCAGCTCACCGGGACTAGCGGGGGGCCCCCTAAGCACAGATACGCAGTATTTT. The chain recombines TRBV18 with TRBJ2-3; 15 bases are a match to TRBD2. Trimming took 3 bases from V and 0 from J; bases not matched to a gene: 7. CDR3 size: 19 residues. The germline V gene has CDR1 KGHSH and CDR2 LQKENI.

The V gene is TRBV25-1, the J gene TRBJ1-2; 7 bases fit TRBD1. Germline loops: CDR1 MGHDK, CDR2 SYGVNS. This CDR3 is built from 16 residues. J lost 6 bases, V lost 3 bases, and 13 bases had no gene match. CDR3: CASSDFFVTGMDGYTF. CDR3 in DNA: TGTGCCAGCAGTGATTTTTTCGTGACAGGGATGGATGGCTACACCTTC.

The rearrangement uses TRBV5-6 and TRBJ2-1, with 10 bases that match TRBD1. V shed 3 bases, J shed 9 bases, and the junction held 6 bases outside the gene matches. The length of the CDR3 is 14 residues. Per germline, CDR1 SGHDT and CDR2 YYEEEE. DNA for the CDR3: TGTGCCAGCAGCTACCCGGGACAGGGGAGTGAGCAGTTCTTC. This codes for CASSYPGQGSEQFF.

This clone was picked up a small number of times. The rearrangement uses TRBV2 and TRBJ1-4; no clear D gene. The CDR3 totals 13 residues. Trimming removed 5 bases at V and 7 bases at J, with 11 bases between. CDR1 is SNHLY and CDR2 is FYNNEI in the germline V gene. CDR3 protein: CASSRSLTEKLFF. Here the CDR3 DNA reads TGTGCCAGCAGTCGCTCACTAACTGAAAAACTGTTTTTT.

Here the CDR3 DNA reads TGTGCCAGCAGCGCCGGGGATCACTCTAATTCACCCCTCCACTTT. As protein: CASSAGDHSNSPLHF. The chain combines TRBV2 with TRBJ1-6; D remains ambiguous. V lost 6 bases and J 6 bases, leaving 15 bases between the germline ends. CDR3 length equals 15 residues. Germline loops: CDR1 SNHLY, CDR2 FYNNEI. Looking up the rest from reference TRBV2 and TRBJ1-6 gives the full variable domain: EPEVTQTPSHQVTQMGQEVILRCVPISNHLYFYWYRQILGQKVEFLVSFYNNEISEKSEIFDDQFSVERPDGSNFTLKIRSTKLEDSAMYFCASSAGDHSNSPLHFGNGTRLTVT.

The rearrangement joins TRBV4-1 to TRBJ2-2, with D possibly matching TRBD2 (6 bases). Trimming left V 7 bases short and J 6 bases short, with 27 bases between. Germline CDR1 and CDR2: MGHRA and YSYEKL. The CDR3 totals 18 residues. This CDR3 is CASTQKAGLGFVAGELFF. In DNA, the CDR3 is TGCGCCAGCACTCAAAAGGCGGGGCTGGGGTTCGTCGCCGGGGAGCTGTTTTTT.